This TCR beta chain was recovered during a study of T cell responses to AZD1222 COVID-19 vaccine (dated by TCRdb to 2020 to 2022). Background on the whole study: A total of just over 230 trial participants underwent TCR sequencing, of whom 200 to 220 had received two doses of AZD1222 and 26 had received two doses of the MenACWY control vaccine. Trial participants were enrolled by age into 18-55, 56-69 and 70-plus year subgroups, with 148, 28 and 57 TCR-sequenced participants respectively.

Overall results and qualifications from the work: In the small 56-69-year group, the increase in depth fell short of significance, most likely because of low power. Because no day 14 peak-response samples were available, repertoires were characterized only after the peak T cell response. Only six AZD1222 recipients were SARS-CoV-2 seropositive at baseline, limiting conclusions about previously exposed vaccinees. Nearly half of unique spike-specific TCRs reportedly recognized epitopes outside regions mutated in the B.1.351 and B.1.1.7 variants. The vaccine-associated CD4 TCRs covered the entire spike protein, and the dominant responses fell in regions 160-218 and 743-854. Most participants were white British and females outnumbered males, and the authors suggested that clonal diversity may have been underestimated. After two AZD1222 doses, both the breadth and the depth of spike-specific TCRs were significantly higher than at day 0 and than in MenACWY recipients.

Reading from cysteine to phenylalanine, the CDR3 counts 15 amino acids. Only CDR3 DNA remains: 45 bases, in frame from the first base. CDR1 and CDR2, looked up from the germline V gene, are SGDLS and YYNGEE. V and J lose 0 bases and 2 bases, and a span of 11 bases separates them. The CDR3 regions of human TCRbeta chains were analyzed by immunosequencing. On the study's bioinformatics: TCRs in the repertoires were matched against a reference library of SARS-CoV-2-specific TCRs that had been generated with the MIRA antigen-specificity platform. Breadth was defined as the fraction of unique TCRs that were SARS-CoV-2-associated. Depth was defined as the fraction of total T cells that were SARS-CoV-2-associated. Each spike-specific TCR was assigned to its reactive spike region and to a CD4 or CD8 class using the MIRA data. Log10-transformed breadth and depth values were compared by one-way ANOVA with Sidak's multiple comparisons tests. Drawn from immuneACCESS, this table holds only the in-frame rearrangements with V and J called that TCRdb kept. Clones are partly lost; checked studies trace under half to an unresolved V gene and leave the rest unexplained. For V, J and clone size, that table is used; D and trimming come from the DNA. The sample table contains roughly 190,000 clones; only one count was recorded for more than 85% of them. The ten largest clones take up around 3.6% of the sample.

Concerning this clone: The antigen it recognizes is unknown. No base quality information exists; no much larger clone differs at one position.

Per the publication, the time point label means: about 28 days (+/-7) after the second vaccine dose. AZD1222 recipients whose second dose came at about 4 weeks and those whose second dose came at about 12 weeks were combined into one group, since spike-specific TCR depth and breadth did not differ between the two schedules. Vaccinee samples came from UK trials COV001 and COV002, including a single-blind randomized controlled phase 2/3 trial of AZD1222 (ChAdOx1 nCoV-19) in healthy adults. For TCRbeta chain sequencing, PBMC samples were collected from trial participants at day 0 and at day 28 after the second dose.

Here the chain combines TRBV9 and TRBJ2-5; the D gene is tentatively TRBD1 or TRBD2, each matching 5 bases. The TCR comes from an adult who received the AZD1222 COVID-19 vaccine. Sequencing used peripheral blood, obtained 28 days after the second AZD1222 dose. The sequence in DNA is TGTGCCAGCAGCGTAGCCCCGGGACGGCAAGAGACCCAGTACTTC. This sequence encodes CASSVAPGRQETQYF. The CDR3 plus the reference TRBV9 and TRBJ2-5 genes for the other parts give the full variable domain: DSGVTQTPKHLITATGQRVTLRCSPRSGDLSVYWYQQSLDQGLQFLIQYYNGEERAKGNILERFSAQQFPDLHSELNLSSLELGDSALYFCASSVAPGRQETQYFGPGTRLLVL.